The source of this T cell receptor (beta chain) is a study of blood T cells in healthy people across ages (dated by TCRdb to about 2015). Regarding the research as a whole: Template switching captured roughly one uniquely barcoded TCR beta cDNA molecule per two T cells in model experiments. To track age-related changes in TCR beta repertoire diversity, the study relied on deep sequencing normalized with unique cDNA molecular identifiers. Four age groups were formed from the donors: young (average 16 years), middle-aged (around 39), aged (under 70) and long-lived (less than 85). Donors of different ages were randomly distributed across sequencing lanes to avoid experimental bias. Using the same blood draw, the study looked at two additional independent replicas of 1 million unique cDNA reads for two donors, one aged 18 to 30 and the other aged 80 or older. The study at large found these results: Compared with the aged group, the long-lived group had more naive CD4+ T cells, fewer expanded clones and increased TCR diversity, a pattern suggesting age selection. As age increased, observed TCR beta diversity per million T cells dropped in a roughly linear way, and a significant reduction was already evident by age 40. There was a strong correlation between observed TCR beta diversity and the percentage of naive T cells measured by flow cytometry. Total diversity estimates from one million sequenced T cells were considered lower bounds and underestimates. Bulk unsorted PBMC profiling prevented conclusive comparison of naive and antigen-experienced compartments. Donor CMV infection status was unknown, potentially confounding age-related changes in expanded clonotypes.

Systemically healthy Caucasian individuals from Russia, about 38 in total and aged about 6 to 100 years, were included as donors. Each donor gave about 9.8 milliliters of peripheral blood, drawn into EDTA-treated Vacutainer tubes. Ficoll-Paque density-gradient centrifugation was used to isolate PBMCs, with at least 6.5 million per sample. Total RNA, at least 6 micrograms per sample, was extracted from PBMCs with Trizol reagent. Naive CD45RAhigh/CD27high T cell percentages were measured by flow cytometry on a PBMC aliquot from every donor. As to this clonotype: It lacks a known antigen. It has no much larger one-base neighbor in the sample; base qualities were not kept.

Receptor libraries were prepared by 5' RACE. This sample was sequenced with an Illumina HiSeq 2500. A second PCR of roughly 7 to 11 cycles was performed with a sample-barcoded 5' primer and a J-beta primer mix. A template-switch 5' adaptor carrying 12 random nucleotides introduced a unique molecular identifier onto each TCR beta cDNA molecule. Each sample yielded at least 3 million CDR3-containing paired-end reads. All of the RNA was converted into first-strand cDNA using the Mint cDNA synthesis kit, with a TRBC-specific oligonucleotide serving as the primer. All cDNA was treated with uracil-DNA glycosylase and then went through a first 18-cycle PCR with the universal primers M1SS and BC2_uni_R. The study's own analysis went as follows. For normalization, 1 million high-quality reads, each with a distinct molecular identifier, were randomly selected from each sample. Instead of being binned into consensus sequences, reads that shared molecular identifiers were thrown out. MiTCR, run with a Q25 quality threshold and the strictest error-elimination algorithm, handled CDR3 identification, clonotype clustering and error correction. A nonparametric unseen species model using Euler transformation provided a lower-bound estimate of total TCR beta diversity. The public reads were reprocessed in TCRdb via fastp at Q25 and MiXCR, keeping in-frame beta chains. Records with the same CDR3 protein are collapsed into one entry carrying the most frequent genes and DNA. None of the V and J calls come from the authors' own analysis; TCRdb made them. The sample data list 790,000 or so distinct CDR3 sequences, and 46% of these were observed just once. Of the sample, 15% to 20% falls within the top ten clones.

The CDR3 spans 15 residues, from the cysteine through the phenylalanine. Only the CDR3 part of the read is kept: 45 bases, read in frame from the first base. Trimming leaves V shorter by 3 bases and J shorter by 9 bases, with the junction holding 3 bases beyond the gene matches. Based on the germline V gene, the CDR1 and CDR2 sequences are SGHDN and FVKESK. Specimen: blood. This sequence uses TRBV14 and TRBJ2-1, with 15 bases aligning to TRBD2. The receptor was derived from a man older than 75 in good health. The DNA sequence reads TGTGCCAGCAGCCACGGGACTAGCGGGAGGATTGAGCAGTTCTTC. It translates to CASSHGTSGRIEQFF.